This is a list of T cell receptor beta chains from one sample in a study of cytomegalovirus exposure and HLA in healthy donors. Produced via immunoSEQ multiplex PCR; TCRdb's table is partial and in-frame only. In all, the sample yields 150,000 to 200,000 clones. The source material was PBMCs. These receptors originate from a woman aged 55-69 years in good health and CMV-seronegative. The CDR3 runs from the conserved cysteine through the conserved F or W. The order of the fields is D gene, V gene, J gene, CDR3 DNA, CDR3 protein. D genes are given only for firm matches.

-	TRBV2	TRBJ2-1	TGTGCCAGCAGGGACTCGGCCAATGAGCAGTTCTTC	CASRDSANEQFF
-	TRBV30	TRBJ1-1	TGTGCCTGGAGTGCTCACAGCGGGTACACTGAAGCTTTCTTT	CAWSAHSGYTEAFF
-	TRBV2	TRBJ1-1	TGTGCCAGCAGTGAAGAGTCGATGGGGCTGAACACTGAAGCTTTCTTT	CASSEESMGLNTEAFF
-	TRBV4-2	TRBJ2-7	TGTGCCAGCAGCCAAGAGGGACATCGGCCCTACGAGCAGTACTTC	CASSQEGHRPYEQYF
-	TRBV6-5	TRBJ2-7	TGTGCCAGCAGTCAACAGGCCAGCTCCTACGAGCAGTACTTC	CASSQQASSYEQYF
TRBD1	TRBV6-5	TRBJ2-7	TGTGCCAGCAGCCAGCGACAGGGCGAGCAGTACTTC	CASSQRQGEQYF
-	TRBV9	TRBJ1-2	TGTGCCAGCAGCGTTTCGGCGGGGCAGGGAGAATCCTATGGCTACACCTTC	CASSVSAGQGESYGYTF
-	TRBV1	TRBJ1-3	TGCACCAGCAGCCAAGCGGCCAGGGGGGGAAACACCATATATTTT	CTSSQAARGGNTIYF
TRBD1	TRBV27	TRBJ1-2	TGTGCCAGCAGTTTATTATCGACAGGGGGCGCCTATGGCTACACCTTC	CASSLLSTGGAYGYTF
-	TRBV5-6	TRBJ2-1	TGTGCCAGCAGCTTCCCCCAGGGGGGCTCCTACAATGAGCAGTTCTTC	CASSFPQGGSYNEQFF
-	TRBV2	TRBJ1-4	TGTGCCAGCAGTGAAAGTTTGAGCGTAGCTAATGAAAAACTGTTTTTT	CASSESLSVANEKLFF
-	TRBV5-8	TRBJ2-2	TGTGCCAGCAGCTTGGATCAATCCAGGGCGGCCGGGGAGCTGTTTTTT	CASSLDQSRAAGELFF
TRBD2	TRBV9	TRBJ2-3	TGTGCCAGCAGCTCTAGCGGGGGGGCCGAGGATACGCAGTATTTT	CASSSSGGAEDTQYF
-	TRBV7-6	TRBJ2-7	TGTGCCAGCAGCTTAGGACGGGGCTCCTACGAGCAGTACTTC	CASSLGRGSYEQYF
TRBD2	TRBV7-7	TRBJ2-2	TGTGCCAGCAGCTTATACGGGAGGGCGACCACCGGGGAGCTGTTTTTT	CASSLYGRATTGELFF
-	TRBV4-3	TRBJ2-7	TGCGCCAGCAGCCAAATCGACTCCTCCTACGAGCAGTACTTC	CASSQIDSSYEQYF
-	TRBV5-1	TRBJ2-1	TGCGCCAGCAGCGCGCCGGGTAGCTCCTACAATGAGCAGTTCTTC	CASSAPGSSYNEQFF
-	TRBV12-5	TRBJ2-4	TGTGCTAGTGGGGGGGGCAAAAACATTCAGTACTTC	CASGGGKNIQYF
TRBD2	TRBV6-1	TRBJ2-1	TGTGCCAGCAGTAGCGGGGGTAACGGTGAGCAGTTCTTC	CASSSGGNGEQFF
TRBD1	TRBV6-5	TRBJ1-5	TGTGCCAGCAGTAGGGACAGCCGGACTCGGCCCCAGCATTTT	CASSRDSRTRPQHF
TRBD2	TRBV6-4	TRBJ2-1	TGTGCCAGCAGTGCGGCTAGCGGGAGTTACAATGAGCAGTTCTTC	CASSAASGSYNEQFF
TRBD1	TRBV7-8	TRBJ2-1	TGTGCCAGCAGCTCGACAGGGAATGAGCAGTTCTTC	CASSSTGNEQFF
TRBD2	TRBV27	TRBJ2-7	TGTGCCAGCAGTCTATCTAGCGGGGGACTATACGAGCAGTACTTC	CASSLSSGGLYEQYF
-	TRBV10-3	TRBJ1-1	TGTGCCACCTCCCAGACACCGAACACTGAAGCTTTCTTT	CATSQTPNTEAFF
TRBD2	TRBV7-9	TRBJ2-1	TGTGCCAGCAGCTTAGGAACTAGCGGGTCCCTCAATGAGCAGTTCTTC	CASSLGTSGSLNEQFF